This T cell receptor (beta chain) was recovered during a study of response to subunit inactivated influenza vaccine. Findings of the study overall: Each seasonal influenza vaccination, the authors suggested, recruits few new T cells.

This CDR3 contains 13 residues. Between the trimmed V and J ends, which lost 4 bases and 5 bases, there was a span of 10 bases. CDR1 is SNHLY, CDR2 FYNNEI, per germline. With respect to this clonotype: The antigen is unknown.

MiXCR, run by TCRdb on the RT-PCR reads, gives a single entry per CDR3 protein. Here the sample spans around 650,000 distinct CDR3 sequences, around 16% being singletons. Source: PBMCs from blood, taken less than 13 days after vaccination. This clonotype was sampled from a man aged 45 to 65 who received an inactivated influenza vaccine. The gene calls are TRBV2 and TRBJ2-3; D uncertain. The chain's CDR3 is CASSATLRDTQYF. CDR3 nucleotides: TGTGCCAGCAGTGCGACCTTGCGAGATACGCAGTATTTT.